Listed below are T cell receptor beta chains from one sample, sequenced in a study of shared clonotypes between healthy human individuals. This table comes from immunoSEQ multiplex PCR, and its TCRdb copy is limited to in-frame clones, with some not included. The data show around 700,000 clones, more than 70% seen once. Input material: memory CD4+ T cells sorted from blood. The receptor source for this set is a woman under 40 in good health. Each CDR3 is given without its conserved first and last residue. Each record gives: CDR3 length, J gene, V gene, CDR3 protein.

15,TRBJ2-7,TRBV5-5,ASSLVYRTGPPYEQY
11,TRBJ2-1,TRBV10-3,AISELHGGEQF
11,TRBJ1-4,TRBV19,ASSPATNEKLF
12,TRBJ2-5,TRBV11-2,ASTTGASGATQY
13,TRBJ1-5,TRBV2,ASSERRDSNQPQH
13,TRBJ2-1,TRBV5-1,ASSADSLGYNEQF
14,TRBJ2-7,TRBV28,ASSTPLGLAGYEQY
13,TRBJ1-2,TRBV7-9,ASSLAGAQGRGYT
13,TRBJ1-2,TRBV28,ASSLDHRGHYGYT
14,TRBJ1-1,TRBV19,ASSTVYSGLDTEAF
13,TRBJ1-6,TRBV28,ASRQGSTYNSPLH
14,TRBJ1-2,TRBV28,ASSLPPWAANYGYT
14,TRBJ2-3,TRBV29-1,SVAQGWGRSTDTQY
11,TRBJ2-3,TRBV11-3,ASSLVGADTQY
8,TRBJ2-5,TRBV30,AFIGETQY
12,TRBJ1-4,TRBV5-1,ASSPWTDNEKLF
12,TRBJ2-5,TRBV27,ASSLSGSPETQY
13,TRBJ2-3,TRBV5-1,ASSLGVPSTDTQY
14,TRBJ2-3,TRBV7-2,ASSLAYGVSTDTQY
13,TRBJ2-2,TRBV6-6,ASRETSGNTGELF
13,TRBJ2-1,TRBV14,ASSQRASSYNEQF
10,TRBJ2-1,TRBV7-9,ASSDARFEQF
10,TRBJ2-7,TRBV28,ASTKQGYEQY
12,TRBJ2-1,TRBV11-2,ASSFGLPPDEQF
14,TRBJ2-2,TRBV5-1,ASSSTGTLLRGELF
15,TRBJ2-7,TRBV6-1,ASSAPSGAIPSYEQY
9,TRBJ2-1,TRBV2,ASSYDNEQF
11,TRBJ2-7,TRBV27,ASSIDNSYEQY
12,TRBJ1-2,TRBV2,ASTERGSNYGYT
12,TRBJ1-3,TRBV29-1,STRQGADGNTIY
13,TRBJ2-3,TRBV28,ASSSQGASTDTQY
12,TRBJ2-5,TRBV12-5,ASGASGFEETQY
14,TRBJ2-3,TRBV5-1,ASSSGGPPSTDTQY